This TCR beta chain was recovered during a study of early T cells in non-severe SARS-CoV-2 infection. Each CDR3 protein gets one entry after TCRdb re-called the 5' RACE reads with MiXCR. The sample contains tens of thousands of distinct CDR3 sequences, over 12% of which appear only once. This CDR3 contains 13 residues. V lost 3 bases to trimming and J lost 8 bases, with 11 bases between them. Germline assignment: CDR1 SGHRS and CDR2 YFSETQ. Sequenced material: whole blood. This clonotype was obtained from an adult who was a healthcare worker with PCR-confirmed SARS-CoV-2 infection or an uninfected control (not recorded which). The genes are TRBV5-1 and TRBJ1-4; TRBD1 is a possible D gene (5 bases). CDR3 coding DNA: TGCGCCAGCAGCTCGGGACTGCTAGAAAAACTGTTTTTT. This translates into CASSSGLLEKLFF.